This T cell receptor beta chain derives from a study of PD-1 blockade in classical Hodgkin lymphoma. General study points: When set against healthy donors, newly diagnosed patients were reported to show lower baseline TCR diversity. Some patients started nivolumab under 1 year after ASCT, and they were excluded.

Data came from immunoSEQ multiplex PCR; TCRdb stores just in-frame clones and leaves some out. This table has 40,000 to 55,000 clones, approximately 91% appearing once. V lost 3 bases, J lost 2 bases, and 10 bases stayed unmatched. CDR1 and CDR2 (germline): MNHEY, SMNVEV (reference sequence). The length of the CDR3 is 18 residues. As concerns this clone: The target antigen is unknown.

Exposure to brentuximab vedotin varied, and each patient had relapsed following autologous stem cell transplantation. The source is a human donor with classical Hodgkin lymphoma. This chain links TRBV27 with TRBJ2-6; TRBD2 matches at 7 bases. The specimen comprised peripheral blood mononuclear cells (PBMCs), sampled at baseline. CDR3 nucleotide sequence: TGTGCCAGCAGTTTGGGGAGGGGTCGATCGGCTGGGGCCAACGTCCTGACTTTC. Translated, it gives CASSLGRGRSAGANVLTF. Complete variable domain (other parts from reference TRBV27 and TRBJ2-6): EAQVTQNPRYLITVTGKKLTVTCSQNMNHEYMSWYRQDPGLGLRQIYYSMNVEVTDKGDVPEGYKVSRKEKRNFPLILESPSPNQTSLYFCASSLGRGRSAGANVLTFGAGSRLTVL.